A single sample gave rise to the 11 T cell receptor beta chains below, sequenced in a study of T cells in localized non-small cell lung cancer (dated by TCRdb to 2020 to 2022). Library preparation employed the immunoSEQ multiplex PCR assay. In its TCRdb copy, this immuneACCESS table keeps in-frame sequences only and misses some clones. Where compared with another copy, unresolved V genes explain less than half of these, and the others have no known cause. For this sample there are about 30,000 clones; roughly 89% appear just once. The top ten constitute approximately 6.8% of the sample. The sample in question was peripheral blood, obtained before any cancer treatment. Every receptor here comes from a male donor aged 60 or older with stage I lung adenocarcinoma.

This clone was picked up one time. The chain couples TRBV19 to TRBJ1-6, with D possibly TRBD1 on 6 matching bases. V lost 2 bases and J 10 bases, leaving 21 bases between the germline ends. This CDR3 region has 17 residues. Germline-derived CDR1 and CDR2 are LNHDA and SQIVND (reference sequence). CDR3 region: CASSILGGPRVQSPLHF. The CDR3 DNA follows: TGTGCCAGTAGTATATTGGGGGGGCCACGGGTCCAATCACCCCTCCACTTT. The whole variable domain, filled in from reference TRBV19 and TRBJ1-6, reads DGGITQSPKYLFRKEGQNVTLSCEQNLNHDAMYWYRQDPGQGLRLIYYSQIVNDFQKGDIAEGYSVSREKKESFPLTVTSAQKNPTAFYLCASSILGGPRVQSPLHFGNGTRLTVT.

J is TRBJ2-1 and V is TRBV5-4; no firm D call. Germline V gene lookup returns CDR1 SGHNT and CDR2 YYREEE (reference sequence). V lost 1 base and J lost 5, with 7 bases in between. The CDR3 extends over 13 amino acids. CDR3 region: CASSLPRNNEQFF. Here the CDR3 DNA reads TGTGCCAGCAGCTTGCCCAGAAACAATGAGCAGTTCTTC.

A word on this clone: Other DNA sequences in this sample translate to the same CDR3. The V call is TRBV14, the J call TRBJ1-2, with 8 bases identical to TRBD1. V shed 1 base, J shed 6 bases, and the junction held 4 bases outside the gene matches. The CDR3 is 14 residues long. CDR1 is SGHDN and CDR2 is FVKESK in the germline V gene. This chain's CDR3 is CASSQAGTGHGYTF. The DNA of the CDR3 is TGTGCCAGCAGCCAAGCCGGGACAGGACATGGCTACACCTTC.

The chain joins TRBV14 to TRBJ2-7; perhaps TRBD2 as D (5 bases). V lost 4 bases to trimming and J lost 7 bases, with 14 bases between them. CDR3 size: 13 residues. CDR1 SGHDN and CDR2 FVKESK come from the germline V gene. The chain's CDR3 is CASSLELVGEQYF. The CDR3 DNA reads TGTGCCAGCAGCCTCGAACTAGTTGGGGAGCAGTACTTC.

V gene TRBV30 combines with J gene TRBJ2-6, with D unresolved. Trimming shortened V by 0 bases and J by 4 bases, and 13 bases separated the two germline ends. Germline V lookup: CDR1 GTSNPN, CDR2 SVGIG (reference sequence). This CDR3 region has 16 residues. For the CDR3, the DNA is TGTGCCTGGAGTGTACCAGGAAGCTCAGGGGCCAACGTCCTGACTTTC. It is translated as CAWSVPGSSGANVLTF.

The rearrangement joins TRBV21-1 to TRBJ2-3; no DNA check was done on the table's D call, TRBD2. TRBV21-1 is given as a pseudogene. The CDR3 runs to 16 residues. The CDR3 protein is CASSKAGGGAADTQYF. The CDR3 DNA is TGTGCCAGCAGCAAAGCGGGCGGGGGGGCGGCAGATACGCAGTATTTT.

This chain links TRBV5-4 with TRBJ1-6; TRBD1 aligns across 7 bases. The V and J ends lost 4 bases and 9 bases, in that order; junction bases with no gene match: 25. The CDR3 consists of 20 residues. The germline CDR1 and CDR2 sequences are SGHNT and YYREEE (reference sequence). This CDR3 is CASSLAAKGAEQYPLSPLHF. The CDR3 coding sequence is TGTGCCAGCAGCCTCGCAGCGAAGGGGGCGGAACAGTACCCCCTTTCACCCCTCCACTTT.

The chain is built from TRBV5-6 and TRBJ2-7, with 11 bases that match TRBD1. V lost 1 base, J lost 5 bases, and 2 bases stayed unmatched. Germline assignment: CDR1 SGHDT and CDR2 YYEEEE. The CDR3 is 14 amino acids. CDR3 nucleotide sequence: TGTGCCAGCAGCTTGTGGACAGGGGGCGACGAGCAGTACTTC. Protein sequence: CASSLWTGGDEQYF.

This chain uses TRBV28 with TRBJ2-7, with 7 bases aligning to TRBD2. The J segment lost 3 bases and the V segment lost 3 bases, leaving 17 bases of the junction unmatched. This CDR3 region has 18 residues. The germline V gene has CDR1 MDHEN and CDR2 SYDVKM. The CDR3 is CASSFPPWVGGGNYEQYF. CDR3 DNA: TGTGCCAGCAGTTTTCCCCCATGGGTGGGGGGGGGAAACTACGAGCAGTACTTC.

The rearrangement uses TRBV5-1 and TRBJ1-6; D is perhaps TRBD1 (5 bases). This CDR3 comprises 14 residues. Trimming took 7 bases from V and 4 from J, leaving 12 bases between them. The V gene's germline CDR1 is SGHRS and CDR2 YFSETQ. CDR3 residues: CASSAGEYNSPLHF. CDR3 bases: TGCGCCAGCTCGGCGGGGGAATATAATTCACCCCTCCACTTT.

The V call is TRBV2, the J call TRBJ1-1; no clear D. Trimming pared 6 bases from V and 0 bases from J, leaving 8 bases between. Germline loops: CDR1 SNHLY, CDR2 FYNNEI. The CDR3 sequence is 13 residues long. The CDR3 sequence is CASRLTVNTEAFF. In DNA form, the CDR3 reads TGTGCCAGCAGACTGACTGTGAACACTGAAGCTTTCTTT.